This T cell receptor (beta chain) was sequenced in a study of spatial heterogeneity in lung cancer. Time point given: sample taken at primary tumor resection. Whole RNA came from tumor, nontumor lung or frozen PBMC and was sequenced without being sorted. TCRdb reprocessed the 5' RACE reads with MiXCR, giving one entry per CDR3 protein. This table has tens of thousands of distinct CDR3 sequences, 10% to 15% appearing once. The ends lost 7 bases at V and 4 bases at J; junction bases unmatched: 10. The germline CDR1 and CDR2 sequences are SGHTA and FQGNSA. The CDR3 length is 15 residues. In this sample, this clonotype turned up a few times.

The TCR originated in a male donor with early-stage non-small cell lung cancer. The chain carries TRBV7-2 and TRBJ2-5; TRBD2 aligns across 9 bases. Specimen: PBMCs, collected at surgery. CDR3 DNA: TGTGCCAGCACCCCGGGACTAGCCACCGGAGAGACCCAGTACTTC. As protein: CASTPGLATGETQYF.